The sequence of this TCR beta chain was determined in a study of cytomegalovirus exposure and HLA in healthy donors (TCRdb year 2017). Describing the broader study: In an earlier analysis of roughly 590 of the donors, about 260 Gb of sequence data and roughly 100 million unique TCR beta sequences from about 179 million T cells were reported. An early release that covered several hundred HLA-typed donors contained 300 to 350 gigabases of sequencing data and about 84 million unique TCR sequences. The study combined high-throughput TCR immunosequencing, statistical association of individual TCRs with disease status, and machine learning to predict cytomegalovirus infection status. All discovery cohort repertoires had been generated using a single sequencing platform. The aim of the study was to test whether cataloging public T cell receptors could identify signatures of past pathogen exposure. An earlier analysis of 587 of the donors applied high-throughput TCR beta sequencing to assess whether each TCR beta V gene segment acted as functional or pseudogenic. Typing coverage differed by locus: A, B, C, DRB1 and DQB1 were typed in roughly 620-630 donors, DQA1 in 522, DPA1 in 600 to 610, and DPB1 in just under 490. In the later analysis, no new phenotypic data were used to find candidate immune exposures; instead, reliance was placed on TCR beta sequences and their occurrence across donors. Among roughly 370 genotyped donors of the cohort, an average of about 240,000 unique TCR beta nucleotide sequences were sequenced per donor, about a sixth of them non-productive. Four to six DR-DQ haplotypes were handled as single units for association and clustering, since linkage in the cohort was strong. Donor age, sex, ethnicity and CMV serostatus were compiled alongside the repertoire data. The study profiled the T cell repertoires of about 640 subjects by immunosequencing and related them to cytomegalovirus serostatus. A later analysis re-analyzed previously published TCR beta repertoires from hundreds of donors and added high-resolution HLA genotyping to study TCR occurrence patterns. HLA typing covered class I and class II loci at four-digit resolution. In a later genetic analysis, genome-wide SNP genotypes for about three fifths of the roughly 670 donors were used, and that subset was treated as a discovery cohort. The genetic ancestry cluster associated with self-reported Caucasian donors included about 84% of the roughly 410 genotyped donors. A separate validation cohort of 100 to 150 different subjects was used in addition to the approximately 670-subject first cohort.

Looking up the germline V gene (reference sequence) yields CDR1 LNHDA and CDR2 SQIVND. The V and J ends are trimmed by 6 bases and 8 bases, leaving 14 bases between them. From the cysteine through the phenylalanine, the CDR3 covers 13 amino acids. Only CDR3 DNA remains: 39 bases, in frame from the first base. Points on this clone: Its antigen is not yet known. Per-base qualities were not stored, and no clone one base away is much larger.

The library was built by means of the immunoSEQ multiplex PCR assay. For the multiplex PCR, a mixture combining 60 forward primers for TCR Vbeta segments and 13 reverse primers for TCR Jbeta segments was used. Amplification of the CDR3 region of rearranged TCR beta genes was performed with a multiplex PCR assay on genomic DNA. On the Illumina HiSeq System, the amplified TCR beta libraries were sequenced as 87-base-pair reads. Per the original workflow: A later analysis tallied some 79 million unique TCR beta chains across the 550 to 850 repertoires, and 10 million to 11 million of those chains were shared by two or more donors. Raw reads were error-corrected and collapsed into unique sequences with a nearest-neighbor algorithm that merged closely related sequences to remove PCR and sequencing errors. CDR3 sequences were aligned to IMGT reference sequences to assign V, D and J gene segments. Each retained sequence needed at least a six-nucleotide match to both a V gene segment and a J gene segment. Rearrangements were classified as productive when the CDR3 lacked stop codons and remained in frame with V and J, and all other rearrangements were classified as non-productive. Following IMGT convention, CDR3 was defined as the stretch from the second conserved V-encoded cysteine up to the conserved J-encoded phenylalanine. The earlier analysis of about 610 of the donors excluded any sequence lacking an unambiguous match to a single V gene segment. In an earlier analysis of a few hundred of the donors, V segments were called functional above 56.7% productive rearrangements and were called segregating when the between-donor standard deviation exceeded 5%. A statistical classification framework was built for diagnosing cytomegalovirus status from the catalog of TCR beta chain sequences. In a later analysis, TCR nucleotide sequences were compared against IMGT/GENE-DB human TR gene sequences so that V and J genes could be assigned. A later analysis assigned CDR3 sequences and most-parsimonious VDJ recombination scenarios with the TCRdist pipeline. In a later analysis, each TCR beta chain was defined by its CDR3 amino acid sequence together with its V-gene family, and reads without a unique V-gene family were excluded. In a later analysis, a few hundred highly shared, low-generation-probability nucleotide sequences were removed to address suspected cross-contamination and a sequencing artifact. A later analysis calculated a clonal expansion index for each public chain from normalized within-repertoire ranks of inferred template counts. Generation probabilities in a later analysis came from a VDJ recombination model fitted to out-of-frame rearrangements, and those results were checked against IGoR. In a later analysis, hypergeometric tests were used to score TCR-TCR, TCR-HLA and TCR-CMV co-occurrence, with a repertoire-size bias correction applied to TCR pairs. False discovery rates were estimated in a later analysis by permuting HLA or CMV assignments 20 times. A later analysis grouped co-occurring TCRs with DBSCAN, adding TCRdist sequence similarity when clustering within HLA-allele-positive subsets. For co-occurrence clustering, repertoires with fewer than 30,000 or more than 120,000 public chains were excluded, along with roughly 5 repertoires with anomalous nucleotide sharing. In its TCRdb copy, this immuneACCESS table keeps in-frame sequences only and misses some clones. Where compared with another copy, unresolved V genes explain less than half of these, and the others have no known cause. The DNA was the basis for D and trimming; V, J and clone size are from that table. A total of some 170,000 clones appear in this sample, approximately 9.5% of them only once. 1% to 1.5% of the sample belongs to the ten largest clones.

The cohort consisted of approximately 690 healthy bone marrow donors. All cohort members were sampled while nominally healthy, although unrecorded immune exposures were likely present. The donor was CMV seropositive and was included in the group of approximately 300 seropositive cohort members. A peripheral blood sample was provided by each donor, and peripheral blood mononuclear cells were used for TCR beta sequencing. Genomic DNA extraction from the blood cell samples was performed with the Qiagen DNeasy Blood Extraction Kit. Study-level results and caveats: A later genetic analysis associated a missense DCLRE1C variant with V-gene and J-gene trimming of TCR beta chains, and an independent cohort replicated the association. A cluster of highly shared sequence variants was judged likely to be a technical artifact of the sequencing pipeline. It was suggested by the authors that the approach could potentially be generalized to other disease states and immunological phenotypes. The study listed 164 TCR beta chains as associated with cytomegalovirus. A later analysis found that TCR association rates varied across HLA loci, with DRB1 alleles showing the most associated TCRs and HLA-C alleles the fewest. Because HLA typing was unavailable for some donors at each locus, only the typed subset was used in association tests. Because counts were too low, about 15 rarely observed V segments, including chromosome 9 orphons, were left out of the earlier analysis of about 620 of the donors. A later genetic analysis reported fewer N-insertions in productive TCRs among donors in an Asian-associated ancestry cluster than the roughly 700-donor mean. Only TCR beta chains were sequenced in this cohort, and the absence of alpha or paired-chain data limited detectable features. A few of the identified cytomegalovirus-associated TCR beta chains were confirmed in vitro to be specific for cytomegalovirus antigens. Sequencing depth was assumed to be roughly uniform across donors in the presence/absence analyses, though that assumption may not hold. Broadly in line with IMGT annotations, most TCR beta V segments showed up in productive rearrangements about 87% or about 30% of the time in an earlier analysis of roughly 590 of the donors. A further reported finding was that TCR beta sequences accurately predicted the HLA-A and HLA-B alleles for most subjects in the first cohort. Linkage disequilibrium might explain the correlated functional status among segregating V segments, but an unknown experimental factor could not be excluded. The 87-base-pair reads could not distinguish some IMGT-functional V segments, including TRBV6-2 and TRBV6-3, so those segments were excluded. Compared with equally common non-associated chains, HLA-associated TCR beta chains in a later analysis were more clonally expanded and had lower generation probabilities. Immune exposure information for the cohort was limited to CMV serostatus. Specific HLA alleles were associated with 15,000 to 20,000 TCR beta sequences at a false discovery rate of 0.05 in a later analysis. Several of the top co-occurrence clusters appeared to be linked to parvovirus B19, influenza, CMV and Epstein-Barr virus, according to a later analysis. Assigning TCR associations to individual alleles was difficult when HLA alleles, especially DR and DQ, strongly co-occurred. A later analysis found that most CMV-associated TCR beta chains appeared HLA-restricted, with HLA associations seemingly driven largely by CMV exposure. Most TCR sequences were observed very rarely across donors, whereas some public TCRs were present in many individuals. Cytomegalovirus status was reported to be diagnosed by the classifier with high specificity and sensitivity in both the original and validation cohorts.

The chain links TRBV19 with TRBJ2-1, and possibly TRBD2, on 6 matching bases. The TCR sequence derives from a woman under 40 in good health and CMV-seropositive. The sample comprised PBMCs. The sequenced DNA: TGTGCCAGTAGCCCCGGGAGAGACTATGAGCAGTTCTTC. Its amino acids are CASSPGRDYEQFF. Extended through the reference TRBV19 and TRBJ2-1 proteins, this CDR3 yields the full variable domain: DGGITQSPKYLFRKEGQNVTLSCEQNLNHDAMYWYRQDPGQGLRLIYYSQIVNDFQKGDIAEGYSVSREKKESFPLTVTSAQKNPTAFYLCASSPGRDYEQFFGPGTRLTVL.